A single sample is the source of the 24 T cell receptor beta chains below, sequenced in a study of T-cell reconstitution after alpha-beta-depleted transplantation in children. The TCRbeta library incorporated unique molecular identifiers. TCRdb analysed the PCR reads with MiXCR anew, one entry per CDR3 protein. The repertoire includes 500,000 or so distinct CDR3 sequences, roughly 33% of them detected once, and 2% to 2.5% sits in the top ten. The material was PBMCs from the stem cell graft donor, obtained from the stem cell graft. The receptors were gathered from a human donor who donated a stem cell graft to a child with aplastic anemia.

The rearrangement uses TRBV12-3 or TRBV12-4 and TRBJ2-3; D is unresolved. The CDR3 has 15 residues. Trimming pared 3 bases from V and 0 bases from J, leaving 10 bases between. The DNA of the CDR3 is TGTGCCAGCAGTTTGTGGATGTCTAGCACAGATACGCAGTATTTT. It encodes CASSLWMSSTDTQYF.

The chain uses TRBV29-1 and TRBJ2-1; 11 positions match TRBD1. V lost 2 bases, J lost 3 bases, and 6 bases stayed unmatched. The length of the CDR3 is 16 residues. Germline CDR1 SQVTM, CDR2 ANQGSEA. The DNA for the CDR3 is TGCAGCGTTGAACCCCGGACAGGGGGCAGCTACAATGAGCAGTTCTTC. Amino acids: CSVEPRTGGSYNEQFF.

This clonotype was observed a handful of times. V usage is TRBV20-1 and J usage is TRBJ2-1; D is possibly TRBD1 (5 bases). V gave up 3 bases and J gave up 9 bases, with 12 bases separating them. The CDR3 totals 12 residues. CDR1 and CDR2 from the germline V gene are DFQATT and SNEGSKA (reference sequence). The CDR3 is CSASGIRGEQFF. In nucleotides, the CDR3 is TGCAGTGCTAGCGGAATTAGGGGTGAGCAGTTCTTC.

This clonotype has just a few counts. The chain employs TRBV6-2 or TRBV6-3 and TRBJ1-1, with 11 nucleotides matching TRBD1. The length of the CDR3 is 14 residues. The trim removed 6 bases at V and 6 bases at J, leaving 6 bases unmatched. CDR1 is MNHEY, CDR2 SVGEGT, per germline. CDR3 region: CASSQPGQGAEAFF. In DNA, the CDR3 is TGTGCCAGCAGCCAACCGGGACAGGGGGCTGAAGCTTTCTTT.

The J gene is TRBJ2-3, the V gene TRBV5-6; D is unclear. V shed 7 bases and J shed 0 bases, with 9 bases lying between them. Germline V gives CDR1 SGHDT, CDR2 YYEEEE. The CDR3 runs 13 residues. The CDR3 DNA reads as TGTGCCAGCGCCAGATCGAGCACAGATACGCAGTATTTT. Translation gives CASARSSTDTQYF. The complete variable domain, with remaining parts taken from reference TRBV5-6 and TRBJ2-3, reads DAGVTQSPTHLIKTRGQQVTLRCSPKSGHDTVSWYQQALGQGPQFIFQYYEEEERQRGNFPDRFSGHQFPNYSSELNVNALLLGDSALYLCASARSSTDTQYFGPGTRLTVL.

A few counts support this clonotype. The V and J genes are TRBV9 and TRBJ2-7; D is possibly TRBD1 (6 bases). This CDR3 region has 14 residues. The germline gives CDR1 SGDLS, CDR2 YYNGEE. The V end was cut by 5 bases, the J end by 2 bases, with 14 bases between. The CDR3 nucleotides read TGTGCCAGCAGTCCAAGGGACACGACCTACGAGCAGTACTTC. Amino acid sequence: CASSPRDTTYEQYF.

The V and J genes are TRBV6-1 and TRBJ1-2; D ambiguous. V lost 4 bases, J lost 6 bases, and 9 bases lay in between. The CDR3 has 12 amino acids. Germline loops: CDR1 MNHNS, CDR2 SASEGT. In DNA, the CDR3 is TGTGCCAGCAGTGCGGGTGGGGATGGCTACACCTTC. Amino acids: CASSAGGDGYTF.

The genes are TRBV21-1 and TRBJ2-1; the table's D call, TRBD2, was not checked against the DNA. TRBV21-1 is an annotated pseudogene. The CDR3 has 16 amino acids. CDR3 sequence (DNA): TGTGCCAGCAGCTCCCGGACTAGCGGGAGTATTGTTGAGCAGTTCTTC. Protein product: CASSSRTSGSIVEQFF.

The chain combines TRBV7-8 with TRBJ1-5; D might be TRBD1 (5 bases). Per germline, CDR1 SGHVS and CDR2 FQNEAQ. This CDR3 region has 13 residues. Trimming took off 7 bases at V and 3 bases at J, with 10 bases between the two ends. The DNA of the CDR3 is TGTGCCAGCATGAGAGGGGACAATCAGCCCCAGCATTTT. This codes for CASMRGDNQPQHF.

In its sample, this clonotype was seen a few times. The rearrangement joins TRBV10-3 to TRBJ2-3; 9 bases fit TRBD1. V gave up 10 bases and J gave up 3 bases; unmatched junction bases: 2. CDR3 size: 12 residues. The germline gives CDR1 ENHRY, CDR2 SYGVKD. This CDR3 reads CATGTGTDTQYF. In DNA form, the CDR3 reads TGTGCCACCGGGACAGGGACAGATACGCAGTATTTT.

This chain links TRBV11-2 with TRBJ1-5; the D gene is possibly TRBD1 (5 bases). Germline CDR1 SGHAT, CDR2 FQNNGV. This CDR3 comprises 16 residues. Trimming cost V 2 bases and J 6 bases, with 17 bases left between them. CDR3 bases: TGTGCCAGCAGCTTATTATCGTTGAGGGGCCCTCAGCCCCAGCATTTT. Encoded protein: CASSLLSLRGPQPQHF. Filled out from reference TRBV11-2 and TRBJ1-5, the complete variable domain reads EAGVAQSPRYKIIEKRQSVAFWCNPISGHATLYWYQQILGQGPKLLIQFQNNGVVDDSQLPKDRFSAERLKGVDSTLKIQPAKLEDSAVYLCASSLLSLRGPQPQHFGDGTRLSIL.

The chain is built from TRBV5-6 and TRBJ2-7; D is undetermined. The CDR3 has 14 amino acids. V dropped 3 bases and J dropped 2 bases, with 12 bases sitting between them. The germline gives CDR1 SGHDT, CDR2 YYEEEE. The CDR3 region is CASSSRPPTYEQYF. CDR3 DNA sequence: TGTGCCAGCAGCTCCCGACCGCCAACCTACGAGCAGTACTTC.

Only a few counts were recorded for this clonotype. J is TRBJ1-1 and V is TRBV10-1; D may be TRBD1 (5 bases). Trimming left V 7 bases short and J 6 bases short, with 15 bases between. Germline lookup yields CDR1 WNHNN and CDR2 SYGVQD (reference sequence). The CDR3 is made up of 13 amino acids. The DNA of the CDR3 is TGCGCCAGCAATACACCTCGGGGGTCTGAAGCTTTCTTT. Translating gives CASNTPRGSEAFF.

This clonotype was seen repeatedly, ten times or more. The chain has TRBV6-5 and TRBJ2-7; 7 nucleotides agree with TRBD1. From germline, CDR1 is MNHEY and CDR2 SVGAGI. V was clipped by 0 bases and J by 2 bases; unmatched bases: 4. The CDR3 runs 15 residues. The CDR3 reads CASSYSGQGAYEQYF. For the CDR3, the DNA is TGTGCCAGCAGTTACTCTGGGCAGGGGGCCTACGAGCAGTACTTC.

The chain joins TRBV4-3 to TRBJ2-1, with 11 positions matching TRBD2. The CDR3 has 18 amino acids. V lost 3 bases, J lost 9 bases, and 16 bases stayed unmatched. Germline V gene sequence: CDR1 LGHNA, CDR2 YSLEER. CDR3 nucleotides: TGCGCCAGCAGCCAGAGACTAGCGGGAACGGCGCCTTGGGTTGAGCAGTTCTTC. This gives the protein CASSQRLAGTAPWVEQFF.

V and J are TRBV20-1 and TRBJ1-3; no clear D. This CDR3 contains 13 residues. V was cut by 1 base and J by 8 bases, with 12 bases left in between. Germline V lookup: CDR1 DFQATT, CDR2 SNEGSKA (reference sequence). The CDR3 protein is CSARAQLEDTIYF. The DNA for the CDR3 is TGCAGTGCTAGAGCCCAGTTAGAGGACACCATATATTTT.

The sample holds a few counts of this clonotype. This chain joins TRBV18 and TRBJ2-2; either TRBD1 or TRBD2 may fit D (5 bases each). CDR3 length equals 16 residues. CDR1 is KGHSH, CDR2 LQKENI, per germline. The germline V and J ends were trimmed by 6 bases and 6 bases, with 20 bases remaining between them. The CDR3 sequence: CASSLTGPGSAGELFF. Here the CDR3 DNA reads TGTGCCAGCTCGCTGACGGGACCGGGGTCGGCCGGGGAGCTGTTTTTT.

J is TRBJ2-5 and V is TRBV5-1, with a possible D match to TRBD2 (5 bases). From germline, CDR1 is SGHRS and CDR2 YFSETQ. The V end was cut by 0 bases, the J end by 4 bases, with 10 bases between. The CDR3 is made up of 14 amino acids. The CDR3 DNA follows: TGCGCCAGCAGCTTGGAATCAGGAGGAGAGACCCAGTACTTC. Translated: CASSLESGGETQYF. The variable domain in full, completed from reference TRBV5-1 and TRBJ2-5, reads KAGVTQTPRYLIKTRGQQVTLSCSPISGHRSVSWYQQTPGQGLQFLFEYFSETQRNKGNFPGRFSGRQFSNSRSEMNVSTLELGDSALYLCASSLESGGETQYFGPGTRLLVL.

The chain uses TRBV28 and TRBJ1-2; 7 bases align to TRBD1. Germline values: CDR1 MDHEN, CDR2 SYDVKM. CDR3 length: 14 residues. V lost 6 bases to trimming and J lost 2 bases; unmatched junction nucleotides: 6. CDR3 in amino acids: CASRREQGNYGYTF. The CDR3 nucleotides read TGTGCCAGCAGGCGGGAACAGGGGAACTATGGCTACACCTTC.

This CDR3 is CASSTGPPPQFF. The CDR3 DNA reads TGTGCCAGCAGCACTGGACCTCCTCCGCAGTTCTTC. The V and J genes are TRBV3-1 and TRBJ2-1; D not certain. Germline CDR1 is LGHDT and CDR2 is YNNKEL (reference sequence). CDR3 length: 12 residues. Trimming took off 5 bases at V and 12 bases at J, with 14 bases between the two ends.

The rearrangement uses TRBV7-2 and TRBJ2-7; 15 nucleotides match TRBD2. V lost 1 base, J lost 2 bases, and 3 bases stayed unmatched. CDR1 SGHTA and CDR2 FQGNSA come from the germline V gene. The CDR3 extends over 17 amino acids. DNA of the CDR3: TGTGCCAGCAGCTTAGGGGGACTAGCGGGAGGACCCTACGAGCAGTACTTC. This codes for CASSLGGLAGGPYEQYF.

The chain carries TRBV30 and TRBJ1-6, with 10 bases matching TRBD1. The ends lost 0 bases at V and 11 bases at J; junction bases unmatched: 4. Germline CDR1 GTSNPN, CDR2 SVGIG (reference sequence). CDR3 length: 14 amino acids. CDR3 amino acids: CAWSVGTGVTPLHF. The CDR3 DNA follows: TGTGCCTGGAGTGTGGGGACAGGGGTGACACCCCTCCACTTT.

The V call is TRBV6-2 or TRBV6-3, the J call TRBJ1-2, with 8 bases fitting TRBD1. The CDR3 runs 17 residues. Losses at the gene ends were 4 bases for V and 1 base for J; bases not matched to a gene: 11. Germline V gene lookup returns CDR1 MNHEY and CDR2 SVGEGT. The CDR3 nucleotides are TGTGCCAGCAGTTCAGGGGGCGATCCTCTTTTTAACTATGGCTACACCTTC. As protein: CASSSGGDPLFNYGYTF.

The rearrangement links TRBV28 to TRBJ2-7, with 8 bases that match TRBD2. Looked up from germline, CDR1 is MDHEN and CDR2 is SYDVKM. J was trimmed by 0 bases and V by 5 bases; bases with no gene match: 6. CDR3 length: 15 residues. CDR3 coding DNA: TGTGCCAGCAGTCCGACTAGCGCGAGCTCCTACGAGCAGTACTTC. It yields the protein CASSPTSASSYEQYF.